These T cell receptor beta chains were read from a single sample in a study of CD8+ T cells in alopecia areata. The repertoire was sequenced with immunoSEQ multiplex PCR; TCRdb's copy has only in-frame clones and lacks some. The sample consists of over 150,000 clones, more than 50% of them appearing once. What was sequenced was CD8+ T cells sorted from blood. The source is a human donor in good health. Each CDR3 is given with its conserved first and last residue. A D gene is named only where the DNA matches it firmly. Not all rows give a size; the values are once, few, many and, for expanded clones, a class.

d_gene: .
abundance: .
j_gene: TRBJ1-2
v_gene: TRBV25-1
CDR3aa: CASEGHGYTF
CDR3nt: TGTGCCAGCGAGGGGCATGGCTACACCTTC

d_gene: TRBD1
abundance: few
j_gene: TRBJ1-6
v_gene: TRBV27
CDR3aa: CASSWGQGMTPLHF
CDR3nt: TGTGCCAGCAGTTGGGGACAGGGGATGACACCCCTCCACTTT

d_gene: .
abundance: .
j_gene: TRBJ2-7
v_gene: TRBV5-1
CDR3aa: CASSLGPQRAYEQYF
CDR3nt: TGCGCCAGCAGCTTGGGGCCACAGCGGGCCTACGAGCAGTACTTC

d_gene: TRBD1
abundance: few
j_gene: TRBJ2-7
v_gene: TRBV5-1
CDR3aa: CASSFRDRGPYEQYF
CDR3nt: TGCGCCAGCAGCTTCCGGGACAGGGGGCCATACGAGCAGTACTTC

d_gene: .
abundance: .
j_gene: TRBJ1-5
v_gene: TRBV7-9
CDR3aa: CASSGGPSNQPQHF
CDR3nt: TGTGCCAGCAGCGGGGGACCTAGCAATCAGCCCCAGCATTTT

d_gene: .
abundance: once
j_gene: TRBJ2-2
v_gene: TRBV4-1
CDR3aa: CASSQFELAAGELFF
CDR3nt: TGCGCCAGCAGCCAATTCGAGTTAGCGGCCGGGGAGCTGTTTTTT

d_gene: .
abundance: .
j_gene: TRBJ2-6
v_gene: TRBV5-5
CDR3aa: CASSQGGSPSGANVLTF
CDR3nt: TGTGCCAGCTCCCAGGGGGGCAGTCCCTCTGGGGCCAACGTCCTGACTTTC

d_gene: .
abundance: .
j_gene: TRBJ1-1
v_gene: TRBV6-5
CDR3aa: CASESGYVNTEAFF
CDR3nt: TGTGCCAGTGAATCCGGTTACGTAAACACTGAAGCTTTCTTT

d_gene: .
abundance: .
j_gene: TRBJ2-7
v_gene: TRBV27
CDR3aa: CASSPRPNYEQYF
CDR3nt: TGTGCCAGCAGTCCCCGCCCGAACTACGAGCAGTACTTC

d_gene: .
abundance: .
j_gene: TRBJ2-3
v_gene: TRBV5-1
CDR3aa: CASSLDTLNTDTQYF
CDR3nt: TGCGCCAGCAGCTTGGACACCTTAAACACAGATACGCAGTATTTT

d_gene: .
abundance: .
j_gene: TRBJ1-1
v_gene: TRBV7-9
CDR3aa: CASSPSDPTEAFF
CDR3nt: TGTGCCAGCAGCCCCTCGGACCCCACTGAAGCTTTCTTT

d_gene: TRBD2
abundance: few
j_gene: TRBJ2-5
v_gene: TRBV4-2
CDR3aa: CASSQAAGGRGETQYF
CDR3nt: TGTGCCAGCAGCCAAGCGGCGGGGGGCCGGGGAGAGACCCAGTACTTC

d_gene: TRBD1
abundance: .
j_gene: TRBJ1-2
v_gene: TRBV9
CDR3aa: CASTTGTGQGYTF
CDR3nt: TGTGCCAGCACCACTGGGACAGGTCAGGGCTACACCTTC

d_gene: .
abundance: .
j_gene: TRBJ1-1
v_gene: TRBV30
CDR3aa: CAWNKQVPGQAFF
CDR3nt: TGTGCCTGGAACAAACAGGTTCCGGGCCAAGCTTTCTTT

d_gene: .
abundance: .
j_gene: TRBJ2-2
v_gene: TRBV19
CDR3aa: CASSWGLGTGELFF
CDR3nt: TGTGCCAGTAGTTGGGGGCTGGGCACCGGGGAGCTGTTTTTT

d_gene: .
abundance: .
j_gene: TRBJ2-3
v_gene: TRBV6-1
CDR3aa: CASSLRQRSTDTQYF
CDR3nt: TGTGCCAGCAGCCTCCGACAGAGAAGCACAGATACGCAGTATTTT

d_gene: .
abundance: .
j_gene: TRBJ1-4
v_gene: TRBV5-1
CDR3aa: CASRAGSVLNEKLFF
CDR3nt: TGCGCCAGCAGGGCGGGGAGTGTGTTAAATGAAAAACTGTTTTTT

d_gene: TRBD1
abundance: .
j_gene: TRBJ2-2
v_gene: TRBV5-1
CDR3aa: CASSVYRGQVTGELFF
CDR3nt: TGCGCCAGCAGTGTGTACAGGGGGCAGGTCACCGGGGAGCTGTTTTTT

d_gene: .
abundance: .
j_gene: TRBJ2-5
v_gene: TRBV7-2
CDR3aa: CASSIIGGQETQYF
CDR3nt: TGTGCCAGCAGCATAATCGGGGGTCAAGAGACCCAGTACTTC

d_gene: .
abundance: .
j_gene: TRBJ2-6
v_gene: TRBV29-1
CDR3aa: CSVDLGTEYSGANVLTF
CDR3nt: TGCAGCGTTGACCTAGGGACGGAGTACTCTGGGGCCAACGTCCTGACTTTC

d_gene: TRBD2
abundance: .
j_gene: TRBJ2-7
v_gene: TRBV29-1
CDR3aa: CSFISSGVSYEQYF
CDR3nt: TGCAGCTTCATCTCTAGCGGGGTATCCTACGAGCAGTACTTC

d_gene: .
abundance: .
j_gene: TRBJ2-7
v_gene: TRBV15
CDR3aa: CATSRGRGSHEQYF
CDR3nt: TGTGCCACCAGCAGAGGAAGAGGGAGCCACGAGCAGTACTTC

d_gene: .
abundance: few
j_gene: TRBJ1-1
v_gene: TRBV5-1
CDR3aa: CASSGSTVTEAFF
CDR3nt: TGCGCCAGCAGCGGAAGCACAGTCACTGAAGCTTTCTTT

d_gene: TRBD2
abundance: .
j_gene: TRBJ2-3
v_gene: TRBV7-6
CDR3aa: CASSSSLPSGGRDTDTQYF
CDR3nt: TGTGCCAGCAGTTCCTCTCTACCAAGCGGGGGGCGGGATACAGATACGCAGTATTTT

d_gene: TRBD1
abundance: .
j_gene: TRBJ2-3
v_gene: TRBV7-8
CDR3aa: CASSLEDRAESTDTQYF
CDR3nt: TGTGCCAGCAGCTTGGAGGACAGGGCGGAAAGCACAGATACGCAGTATTTT

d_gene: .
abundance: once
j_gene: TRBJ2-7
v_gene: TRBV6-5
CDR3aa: CASSPGPYEQYF
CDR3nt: TGTGCCAGCAGTCCCGGCCCATACGAGCAGTACTTC

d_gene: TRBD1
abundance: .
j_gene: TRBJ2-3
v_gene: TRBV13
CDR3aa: CASSPGGEGKDTQYF
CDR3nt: TGTGCCAGCAGCCCAGGGGGAGAAGGCAAAGATACGCAGTATTTT

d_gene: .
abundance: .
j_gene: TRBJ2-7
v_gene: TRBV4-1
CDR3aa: CASSQDRSRTSYEQYF
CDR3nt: TGCGCCAGCAGCCAAGATAGAAGTCGTACCTCCTACGAGCAGTACTTC

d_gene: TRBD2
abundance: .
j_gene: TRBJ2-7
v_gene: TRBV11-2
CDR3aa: CASSPPERGASYEQYF
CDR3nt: TGTGCCAGCAGCCCCCCTGAGCGGGGGGCCTCCTACGAGCAGTACTTC

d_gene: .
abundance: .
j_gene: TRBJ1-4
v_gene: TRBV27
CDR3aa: CASRSLRSLGEKLFF
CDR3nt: TGTGCCAGCAGGTCTCTGAGGTCTTTGGGCGAAAAACTGTTTTTT

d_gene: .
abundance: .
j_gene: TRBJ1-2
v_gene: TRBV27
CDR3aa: CASSLTGDYGYTF
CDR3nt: TGTGCCAGCAGTTTAACGGGGGACTATGGCTACACCTTC

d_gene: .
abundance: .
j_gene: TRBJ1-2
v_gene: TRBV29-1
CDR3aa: CSVVGGQGGYGYTF
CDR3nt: TGCAGCGTTGTGGGGGGGCAGGGCGGCTATGGCTACACCTTC

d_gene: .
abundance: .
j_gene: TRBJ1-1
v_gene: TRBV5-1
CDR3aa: CASSSRGDYTEAFF
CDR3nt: TGCGCCAGCAGCAGCCGAGGTGATTACACTGAAGCTTTCTTT

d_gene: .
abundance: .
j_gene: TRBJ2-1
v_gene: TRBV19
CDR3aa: CASSIRVRDNEQFF
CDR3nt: TGTGCCAGTAGTATTCGGGTCAGGGACAATGAGCAGTTCTTC

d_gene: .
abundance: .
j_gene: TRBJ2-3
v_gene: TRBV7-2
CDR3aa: CASSLEETAYTDTQYF
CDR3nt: TGTGCCAGCAGCTTAGAAGAAACAGCCTACACAGATACGCAGTATTTT

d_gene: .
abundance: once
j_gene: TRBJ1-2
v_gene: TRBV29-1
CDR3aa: CSVRTDYGYTF
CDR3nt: TGCAGCGTTCGGACGGACTATGGCTACACCTTC